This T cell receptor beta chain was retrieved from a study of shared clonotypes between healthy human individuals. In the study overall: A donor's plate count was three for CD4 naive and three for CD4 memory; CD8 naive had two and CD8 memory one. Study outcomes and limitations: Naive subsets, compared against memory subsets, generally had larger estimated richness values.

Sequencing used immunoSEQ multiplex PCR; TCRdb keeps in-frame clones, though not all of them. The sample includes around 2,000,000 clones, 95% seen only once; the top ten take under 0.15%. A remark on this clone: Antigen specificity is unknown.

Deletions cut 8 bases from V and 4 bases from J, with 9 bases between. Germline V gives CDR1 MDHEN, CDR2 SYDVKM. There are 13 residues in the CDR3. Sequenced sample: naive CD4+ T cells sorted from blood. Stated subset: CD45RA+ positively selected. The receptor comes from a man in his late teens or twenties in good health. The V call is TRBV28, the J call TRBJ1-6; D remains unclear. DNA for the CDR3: TGTGCCAGCGCGAGTGGGTATAATTCACCCCTCCACTTT. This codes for CASASGYNSPLHF.